This paragraph covers one T cell receptor beta chain sequence. This specimen belongs to a study of blood T cell repertoires in COVID-19. Turning to the study itself: Acute-phase and convalescent COVID-19 samples originated in the United States, Italy and Spain. T cells, B-cell-depleted T cells, or PBMCs supplied cDNA or gDNA.

Per the original data handling: Reference gene primers were amplified, and this amplification served to estimate nucleated cell counts. The repertoire was sequenced with immunoSEQ multiplex PCR; TCRdb's copy has only in-frame clones and lacks some. V and J calls and clone size follow that table, whereas D and trimming were derived from the DNA. The data show more than 95,000 clones, 84% seen once. The CDR3 runs 16 residues. CDR1 is SGHRS and CDR2 is YFSETQ in the germline V gene. V lost 3 bases to trimming and J lost 4 bases; unmatched junction nucleotides: 7. V is TRBV5-1 and J is TRBJ1-5; 10 bases agree with TRBD1. Sequencing used peripheral blood. The TCR originated in a man between 60 and 75 years old with acute or convalescent COVID-19. CDR3 sequence (DNA): TGCGCCAGCAGCTCCGGGACAGGGGCCCTTAATCAGCCCCAGCATTTT. Translating it yields CASSSGTGALNQPQHF.